These T cell receptor beta chains were read from a single sample in a study of blood T cell repertoires in COVID-19. Profiled with immunoSEQ multiplex PCR; TCRdb holds only in-frame clones, not every one. The sample records roughly 350,000 clones, about 92% being singletons. Sequences were obtained from PBMCs or T cells enriched from blood (not recorded which). These receptors were collected from a woman under 40 who had recovered from COVID-19. CDR3s include the opening cysteine and the closing phenylalanine or tryptophan.

J gene,V gene,CDR3 protein
TRBJ1-1,TRBV28,CASSLASVTEAFF
TRBJ2-2,TRBV3-1/TRBV3-2,CASRVSGTSGGADGGELFF
TRBJ2-5,TRBV24-1,CATSDLRGAGMEETQYF
TRBJ2-3,TRBV7-6,CASSLSGSSTDTQYF
TRBJ2-1,TRBV4-3,CASSQGQGDYEQFF
TRBJ1-1,TRBV25-1,CATLSLRGTAFF
TRBJ2-3,TRBV5-6,CASSPGQGSDTQYF
TRBJ1-4,TRBV11-2,CASSPTRQATNEKLFF
TRBJ2-7,TRBV15,CATSRESSRTGGEQYF
TRBJ1-1,TRBV6-1,CASSDGQGATEAFF
TRBJ2-4,TRBV24-1,CATSALRGNIQYF
TRBJ1-3,TRBV18,CASSPPTGFGNTIYF
TRBJ2-5,TRBV9,CASSGQYQETQYF
TRBJ2-7,TRBV2,CASSGLGRSLLDF
TRBJ1-4,TRBV7-9,CASSAGQANEKLFF
TRBJ1-2,TRBV6-1,CASSEAIGDYGYTF
TRBJ2-1,TRBV6-5,CASSQGTGSYNEQFF
TRBJ1-1,TRBV6-5,CASRVLNTGEAFF
TRBJ2-3,TRBV7-9,CASSSRSADTQYF
TRBJ2-1,TRBV7-3,CASSPARWNNEQFF
TRBJ2-1,TRBV3-1/TRBV3-2,CASSQGDWADNEQFF
TRBJ1-5,TRBV28,CASSLQGARNQPQHF
TRBJ1-3,TRBV11-2,CASVLPGIGNTIYF
TRBJ2-1,TRBV11-2,CASSLDWGGGSAYNEQFF
TRBJ2-4,TRBV19,CASSTVAKNIQYF
TRBJ2-3,TRBV24-1,CATSDSSQGTQYF
TRBJ2-7,TRBV27,CASRRGQSSYEQYF
TRBJ2-3,TRBV9,CASSVGAGGSTDTQYF
TRBJ1-4,TRBV5-1,CASSLGGQASYEKLFF
TRBJ2-2,TRBV7-2,CASSLQGGSGELFF
TRBJ1-3,TRBV7-9,CASSRGQSSGNTIYF
TRBJ2-3,TRBV27,CASRLTLGTDTQYF
TRBJ1-4,TRBV5-1,CASSLQPGGEKLFF
TRBJ1-6,TRBV28,CASSLSDSGNSGIALHF
TRBJ2-1,TRBV7-2,CASSLRWGGRQQFF
TRBJ2-3,TRBV11-3,CASSLTSGSWDTDTQYF
TRBJ1-1,TRBV19,CASSKRDRVDTEAFF
TRBJ1-3,TRBV19,CASSTTGVGSGNTIYF
TRBJ2-2,TRBV11-3,CASSLGLASTGELFF
TRBJ1-1,TRBV6-5,CASSRRGGTEAFF
TRBJ2-1,TRBV4-3,CASSREGADNEQFF
TRBJ2-7,TRBV18,CASSRAGTGDYEQYF
TRBJ1-5,TRBV28,CASSTPSAGQPQHF
TRBJ2-3,TRBV19,CASTPTSGGSLITDTQYF
TRBJ2-7,TRBV28,CASSLSLLLAGNEQYF
TRBJ1-2,TRBV7-9,CASSPPVYGYTF
TRBJ2-7,TRBV4-3,CASSQEAVRRHEQYF
TRBJ1-1,TRBV30,CAWSVLGRGAEAFF
TRBJ2-1,TRBV2,CASSDPSGAYNEQFF
TRBJ2-3,TRBV24-1,CATSESGRVTDTQYF